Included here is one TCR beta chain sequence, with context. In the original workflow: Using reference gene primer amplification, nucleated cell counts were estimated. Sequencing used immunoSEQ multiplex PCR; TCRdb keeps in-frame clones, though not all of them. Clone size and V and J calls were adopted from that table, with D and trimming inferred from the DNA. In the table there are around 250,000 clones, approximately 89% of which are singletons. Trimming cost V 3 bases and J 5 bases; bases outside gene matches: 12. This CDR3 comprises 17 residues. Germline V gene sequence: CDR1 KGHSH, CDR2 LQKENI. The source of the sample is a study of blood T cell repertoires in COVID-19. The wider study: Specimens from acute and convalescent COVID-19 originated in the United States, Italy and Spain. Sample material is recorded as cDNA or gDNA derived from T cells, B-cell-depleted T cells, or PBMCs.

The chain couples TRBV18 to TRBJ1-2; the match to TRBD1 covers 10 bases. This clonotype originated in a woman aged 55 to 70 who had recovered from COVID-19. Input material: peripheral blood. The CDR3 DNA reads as TGTGCCAGCTCACCCACGCTAGACAGGGGGCGTCGTTATGGCTACACCTTC. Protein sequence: CASSPTLDRGRRYGYTF.